This T cell receptor (beta chain) came from a study of blood T cell repertoires in COVID-19. This clone was observed once. Generated by immunoSEQ multiplex PCR, the TCRdb table keeps only in-frame clones and is missing some. Of 30,000 to 40,000 clones in the sample, 70% to 90% were seen once. In germline, CDR1 is MGHRA, CDR2 YSYEKL. V lost 0 bases, J lost 1 base, and 12 bases lay in between. The CDR3 extends over 17 amino acids. The chain couples TRBV4-1 to TRBJ2-2; TRBD2 is a possible D gene (7 bases). The receptor was isolated from a human donor in a cohort sampled during active COVID-19. The sequenced sample was peripheral blood. The CDR3 loop reads CASSQEVGGRNTGELFF. In DNA form, the CDR3 reads TGCGCCAGCAGCCAAGAGGTCGGGGGGCGGAACACCGGGGAGCTGTTTTTT.